A single TCR beta chain is shown here with its context. Its antigen remains unknown. The CDR3 is 14 amino acids. Germline CDR1 reads MNHEY; CDR2 reads SMNVEV (reference sequence). The trim removed 6 bases at V and 4 bases at J, leaving 8 bases unmatched. This entry is derived from a study of T cell responses to AZD1222 COVID-19 vaccine. Study results and limitations: Receipt of two AZD1222 doses was followed by a rise in Spike-specific TCR breadth and depth.

Sequencing used immunoSEQ multiplex PCR; TCRdb keeps in-frame clones, though not all of them. The table records tens of thousands of clones, 70% to 90% of them present only once. V is TRBV27 and J is TRBJ1-1, with 7 bases matching TRBD1. The material was peripheral blood, obtained on day 0 of AZD1222 vaccination. This receptor was identified in an adult in good health. This CDR3 is CASRATGVVTEAFF. DNA for the CDR3: TGTGCCAGCAGGGCAACAGGGGTGGTCACTGAAGCTTTCTTT.